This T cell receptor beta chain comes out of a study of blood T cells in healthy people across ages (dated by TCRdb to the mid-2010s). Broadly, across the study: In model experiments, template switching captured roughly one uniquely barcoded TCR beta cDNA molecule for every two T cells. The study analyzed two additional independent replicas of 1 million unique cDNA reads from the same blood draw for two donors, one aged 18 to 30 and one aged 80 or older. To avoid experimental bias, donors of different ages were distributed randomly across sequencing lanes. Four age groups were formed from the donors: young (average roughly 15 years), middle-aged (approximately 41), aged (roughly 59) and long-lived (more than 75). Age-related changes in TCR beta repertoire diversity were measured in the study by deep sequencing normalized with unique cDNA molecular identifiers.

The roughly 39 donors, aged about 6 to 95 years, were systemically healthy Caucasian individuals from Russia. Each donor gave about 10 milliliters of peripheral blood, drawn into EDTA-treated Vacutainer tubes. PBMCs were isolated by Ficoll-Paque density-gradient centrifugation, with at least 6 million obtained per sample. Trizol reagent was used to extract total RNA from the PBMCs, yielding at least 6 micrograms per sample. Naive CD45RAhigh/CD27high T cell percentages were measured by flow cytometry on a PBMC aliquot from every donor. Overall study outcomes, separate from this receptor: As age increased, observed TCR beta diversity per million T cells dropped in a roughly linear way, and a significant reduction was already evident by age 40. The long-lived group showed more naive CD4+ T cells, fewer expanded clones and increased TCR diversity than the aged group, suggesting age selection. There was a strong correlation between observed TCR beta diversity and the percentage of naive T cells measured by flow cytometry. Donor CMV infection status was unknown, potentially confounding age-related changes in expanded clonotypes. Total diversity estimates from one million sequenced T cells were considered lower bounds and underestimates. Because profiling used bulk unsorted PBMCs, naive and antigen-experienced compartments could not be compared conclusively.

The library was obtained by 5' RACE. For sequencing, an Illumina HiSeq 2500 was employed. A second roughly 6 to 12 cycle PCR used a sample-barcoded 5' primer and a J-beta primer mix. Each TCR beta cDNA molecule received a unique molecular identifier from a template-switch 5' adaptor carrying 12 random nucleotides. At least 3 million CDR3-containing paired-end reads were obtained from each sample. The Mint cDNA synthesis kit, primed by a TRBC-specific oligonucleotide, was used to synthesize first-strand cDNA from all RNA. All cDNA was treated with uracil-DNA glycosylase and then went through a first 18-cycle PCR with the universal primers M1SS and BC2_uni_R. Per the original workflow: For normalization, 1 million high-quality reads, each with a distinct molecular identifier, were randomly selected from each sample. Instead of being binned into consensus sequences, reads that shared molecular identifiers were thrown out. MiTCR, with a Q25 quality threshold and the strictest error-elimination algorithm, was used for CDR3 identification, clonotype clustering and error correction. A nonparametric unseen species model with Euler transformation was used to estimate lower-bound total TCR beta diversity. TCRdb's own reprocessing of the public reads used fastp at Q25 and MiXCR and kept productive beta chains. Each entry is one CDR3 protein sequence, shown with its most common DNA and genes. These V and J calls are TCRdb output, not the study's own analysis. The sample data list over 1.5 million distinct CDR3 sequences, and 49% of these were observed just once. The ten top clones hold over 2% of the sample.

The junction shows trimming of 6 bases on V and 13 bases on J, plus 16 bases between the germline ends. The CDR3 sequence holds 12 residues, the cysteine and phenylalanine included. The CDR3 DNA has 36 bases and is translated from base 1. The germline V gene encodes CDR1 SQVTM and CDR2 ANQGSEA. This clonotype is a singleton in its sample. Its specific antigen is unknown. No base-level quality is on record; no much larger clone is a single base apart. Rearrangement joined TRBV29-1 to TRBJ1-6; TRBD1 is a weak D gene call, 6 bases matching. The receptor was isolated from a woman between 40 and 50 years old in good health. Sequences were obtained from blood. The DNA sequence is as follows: TGCAGCGTCCAACAGGGAACACTGCCCCTCCACTTT. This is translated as CSVQQGTLPLHF.